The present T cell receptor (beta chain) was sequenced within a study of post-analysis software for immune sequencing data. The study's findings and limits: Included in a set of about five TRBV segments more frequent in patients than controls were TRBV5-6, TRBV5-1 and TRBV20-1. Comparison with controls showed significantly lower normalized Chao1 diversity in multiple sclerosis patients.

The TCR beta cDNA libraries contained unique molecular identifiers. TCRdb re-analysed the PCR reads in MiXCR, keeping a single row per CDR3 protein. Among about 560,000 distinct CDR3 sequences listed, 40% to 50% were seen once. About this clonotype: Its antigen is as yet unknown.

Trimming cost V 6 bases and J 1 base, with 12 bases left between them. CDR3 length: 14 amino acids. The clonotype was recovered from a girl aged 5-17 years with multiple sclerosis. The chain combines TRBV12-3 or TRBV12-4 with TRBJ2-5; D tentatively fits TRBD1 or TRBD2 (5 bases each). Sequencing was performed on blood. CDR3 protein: CASSHPGTQETQYF. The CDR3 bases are TGTGCCAGCAGCCATCCCGGGACCCAAGAGACCCAGTACTTC.